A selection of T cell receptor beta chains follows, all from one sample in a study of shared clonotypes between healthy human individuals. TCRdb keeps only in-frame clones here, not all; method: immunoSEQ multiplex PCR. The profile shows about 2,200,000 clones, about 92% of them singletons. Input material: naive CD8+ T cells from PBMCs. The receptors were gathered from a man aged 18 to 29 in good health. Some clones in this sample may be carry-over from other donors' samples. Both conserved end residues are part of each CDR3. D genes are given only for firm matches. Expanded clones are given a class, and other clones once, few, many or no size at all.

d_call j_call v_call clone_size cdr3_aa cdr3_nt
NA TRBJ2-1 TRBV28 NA CASSPQREARYNEQFF TGTGCCAGCAGTCCCCAGAGGGAGGCACGATACAATGAGCAGTTCTTC
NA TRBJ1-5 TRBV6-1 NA CASSDRPAGTEQPQHF TGTGCCAGCAGTGACCGACCCGCAGGGACGGAACAGCCCCAGCATTTT
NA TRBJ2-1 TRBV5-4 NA CASSSRDSSYNEQFF TGTGCCAGCAGCTCACGCGACAGCTCCTACAATGAGCAGTTCTTC
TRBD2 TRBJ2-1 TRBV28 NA CASSGWGAGGSPSYNEQFF TGTGCCAGCAGTGGGTGGGGCGCGGGAGGCTCACCGTCCTACAATGAGCAGTTCTTC
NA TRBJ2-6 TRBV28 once CASSEGLSGANVLTF TGTGCCAGCAGTGAGGGCCTCTCTGGGGCCAACGTCCTGACTTTC
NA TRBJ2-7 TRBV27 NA CASRGMDTDAYEQYF TGTGCCAGCAGGGGGATGGACACGGACGCCTACGAGCAGTACTTC
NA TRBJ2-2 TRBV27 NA CASSSRLGAGELFF TGTGCCAGCAGCAGCAGGCTAGGCGCCGGGGAGCTGTTTTTT
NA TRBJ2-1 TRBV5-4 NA CASSPTKANEQFF TGTGCCAGCAGCCCAACGAAAGCAAATGAGCAGTTCTTC
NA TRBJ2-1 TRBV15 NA CATSRGRDYYNEQFF TGTGCCACCAGCAGAGGCAGGGATTACTACAATGAGCAGTTCTTC
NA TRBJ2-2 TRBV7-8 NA CASSRRTVHTGELFF TGTGCCAGCAGCCGACGGACAGTCCACACCGGGGAGCTGTTTTTT
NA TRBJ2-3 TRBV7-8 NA CASSLEPPPRYF TGTGCCAGCAGCCTGGAGCCTCCCCCGAGGTATTTT
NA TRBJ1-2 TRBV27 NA CASSLSAGLKNYGYTF TGTGCCAGCAGTTTATCTGCAGGGCTAAAGAACTATGGCTACACCTTC
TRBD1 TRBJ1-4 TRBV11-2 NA CASSQGGRTTNEKLFF TGTGCCAGCAGCCAGGGGGGCAGGACAACTAATGAAAAACTGTTTTTT
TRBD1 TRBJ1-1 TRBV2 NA CASGADRGLVEAFF TGTGCCAGCGGGGCTGACAGGGGGCTGGTTGAAGCTTTCTTT
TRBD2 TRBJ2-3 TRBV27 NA CASRLAGLPDTQYF TGTGCCAGCAGACTAGCGGGTTTACCAGATACGCAGTATTTT
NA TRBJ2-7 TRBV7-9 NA CASSPKGSLYEQYF TGTGCCAGCAGCCCTAAGGGGTCTCTCTACGAGCAGTACTTC
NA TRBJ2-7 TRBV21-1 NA CASLRDRAYEQYF TGTGCCAGCCTCCGGGACCGAGCCTACGAGCAGTACTTC
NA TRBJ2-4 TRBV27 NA CASSLSLGYPGNIQYF TGTGCCAGCAGTTTGAGTTTAGGATACCCTGGAAACATTCAGTACTTC
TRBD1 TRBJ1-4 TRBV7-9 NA CASSSITSDRAANEKLFF TGTGCCAGCAGCTCGATAACTTCGGACAGGGCAGCTAATGAAAAACTGTTTTTT
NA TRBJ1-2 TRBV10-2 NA CASSESKDSPLYGYTF TGCGCCAGCAGTGAGTCGAAAGACTCACCCCTCTATGGCTACACCTTC
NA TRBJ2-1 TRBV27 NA CASSLTAYSPRHEQFF TGTGCCAGCAGTTTAACCGCCTATTCCCCCAGGCATGAGCAGTTCTTC
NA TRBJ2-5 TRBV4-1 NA CASSQDLSRSQETQYF TGCGCCAGCAGCCAAGATCTGTCGCGGTCCCAAGAGACCCAGTACTTC
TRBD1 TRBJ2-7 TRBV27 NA CASSVPGTGTDEQYF TGTGCCAGCAGTGTCCCCGGGACAGGGACCGACGAGCAGTACTTC
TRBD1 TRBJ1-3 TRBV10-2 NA CASSGIRDRDGNTIYF TGCGCCAGCAGTGGGATCCGGGACAGGGACGGAAACACCATATATTTT
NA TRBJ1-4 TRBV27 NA CASSLFNGNEKLFF TGTGCCAGCAGTTTATTTAACGGGAATGAAAAACTGTTTTTT
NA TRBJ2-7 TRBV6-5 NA CASSRTATYEQYF TGTGCCAGCAGCAGGACAGCCACCTACGAGCAGTACTTC
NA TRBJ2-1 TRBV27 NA CASSRVYRDEQFF TGTGCCAGCAGTCGGGTCTATCGGGATGAGCAGTTCTTC
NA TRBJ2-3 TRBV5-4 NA CASSLGTRARGNTDTQYF TGTGCCAGCAGCTTGGGTACGAGAGCGCGCGGCAATACAGATACGCAGTATTTT
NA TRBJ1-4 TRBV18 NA CASSPETRSEKLFF TGTGCCAGCTCACCTGAGACACGGTCGGAAAAACTGTTTTTT
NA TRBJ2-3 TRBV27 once CASSLAGYTDTQYF TGTGCCAGCAGTTTAGCAGGTTACACAGATACGCAGTATTTT
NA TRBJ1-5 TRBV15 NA CATSRDRASNQPQHF TGTGCCACCAGCAGAGACAGGGCCAGCAATCAGCCCCAGCATTTT
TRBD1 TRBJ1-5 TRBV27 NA CASSPSVTGGLQPQHF TGTGCCAGCAGTCCCTCCGTGACAGGGGGCCTTCAGCCCCAGCATTTT
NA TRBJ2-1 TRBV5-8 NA CASSLGRRYGPSYNEQFF TGTGCCAGCAGCCTGGGAAGGCGGTACGGGCCCTCCTACAATGAGCAGTTCTTC
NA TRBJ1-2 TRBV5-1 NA CASRKSVQGGHGYTF TGCGCCAGCAGAAAAAGCGTACAGGGAGGACATGGCTACACCTTC
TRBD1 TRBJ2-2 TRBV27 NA CASSLFPGGKSTGELFF TGTGCCAGCAGTTTGTTCCCAGGGGGCAAGAGCACCGGGGAGCTGTTTTTT
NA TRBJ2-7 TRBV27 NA CASSPGTVTYEQYF TGTGCCAGCAGTCCTGGGACGGTGACCTACGAGCAGTACTTC
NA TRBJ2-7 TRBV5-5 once CASSYPSAGSYEQYF TGTGCCAGCAGCTACCCGAGTGCGGGTTCCTACGAGCAGTACTTC
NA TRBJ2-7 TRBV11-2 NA CASSLGPDGYEQYF TGTGCCAGCAGCTTAGGCCCCGACGGCTACGAGCAGTACTTC
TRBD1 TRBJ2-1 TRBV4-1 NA CASSTRTGSRGDHNEQFF TGCGCCAGCAGCACCCGGACAGGGAGTCGAGGTGACCACAATGAGCAGTTCTTC
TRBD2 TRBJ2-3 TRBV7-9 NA CASSLTSGRTDTQYF TGTGCCAGCAGCTTAACTAGCGGACGCACAGATACGCAGTATTTT
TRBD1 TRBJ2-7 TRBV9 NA CASSAGGQGYEQYF TGTGCCAGCAGCGCCGGGGGACAGGGCTACGAGCAGTACTTC
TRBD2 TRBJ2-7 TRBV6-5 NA CASSYSSGRVTYEQYF TGTGCCAGCAGTTACTCTAGCGGGAGAGTAACCTACGAGCAGTACTTC
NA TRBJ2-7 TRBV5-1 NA CASSLANMSSYEQYF TGCGCCAGCAGCTTGGCCAACATGAGCTCCTACGAGCAGTACTTC
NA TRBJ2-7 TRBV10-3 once CAISEIVGPPYEQYF TGTGCCATCAGTGAAATAGTGGGACCCCCCTACGAGCAGTACTTC
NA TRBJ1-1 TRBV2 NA CASSSGRGPVNTEAFF TGTGCCAGCAGCTCAGGGCGGGGGCCGGTGAACACTGAAGCTTTCTTT
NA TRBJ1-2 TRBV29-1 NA CSVALREEHGYTF TGCAGCGTTGCCCTCAGGGAGGAACATGGCTACACCTTC
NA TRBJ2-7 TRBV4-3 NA CASSLGPGSTTYEQYF TGCGCCAGCAGCCTAGGGCCAGGGTCTACTACCTACGAGCAGTACTTC
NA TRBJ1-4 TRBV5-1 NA CASSALLGATNEKLFF TGCGCCAGCAGCGCCCTTTTGGGAGCAACTAATGAAAAACTGTTTTTT
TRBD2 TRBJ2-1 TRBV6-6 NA CASSYSPIAGTGEQFF TGTGCCAGCAGTTACTCGCCGATAGCGGGCACGGGGGAGCAGTTCTTC
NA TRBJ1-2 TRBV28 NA CASRLRLANYGYTF TGTGCCAGCCGTCTTAGGTTAGCTAACTATGGCTACACCTTC
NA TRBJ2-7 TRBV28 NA CASSWTEAYEQYF TGTGCCAGCAGTTGGACGGAGGCTTACGAGCAGTACTTC
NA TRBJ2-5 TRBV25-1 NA CASTLGWQTQYF TGTGCCAGCACTCTTGGCTGGCAGACCCAGTACTTC
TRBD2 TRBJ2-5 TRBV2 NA CASKQLAGPPETQYF TGTGCCAGCAAGCAGCTAGCGGGTCCCCCAGAGACCCAGTACTTC
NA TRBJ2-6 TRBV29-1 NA CSVEDRWDSTSGANVLTF TGCAGCGTTGAAGATCGGTGGGACTCAACCTCTGGGGCCAACGTCCTGACTTTC
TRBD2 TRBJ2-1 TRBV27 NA CASSLQVGLAGGPAGYNEQFF TGTGCCAGCAGTTTACAAGTTGGTCTAGCGGGAGGGCCAGCGGGGTACAATGAGCAGTTCTTC